This record concerns one T cell receptor (beta chain) sequence. Its target is not known. This specimen belongs to a study of cytomegalovirus exposure and HLA in healthy donors. Across the whole study: The approximately 120 validation repertoires used the same platform as the roughly 610 first-cohort repertoires, a later analysis reported.

General study findings and limits: The investigators catalogued 150 to 200 TCR beta chains as cytomegalovirus-associated. Despite most TCR sequences being rare, some public TCRs occurred in many donors. Reports credit the classifier with highly specific, highly sensitive diagnosis of cytomegalovirus status.

TCRdb's table, derived via immunoSEQ multiplex PCR, lists solely in-frame clones and lacks some. The data hold some 150,000 clones, with 70% to 90% observed a single time. CDR3 length: 14 residues. Germline values: CDR1 MNHNY, CDR2 SVGAGI (reference sequence). V lost 8 bases and J lost 3, with 16 bases in between. The chain has TRBV6-6 and TRBJ1-2; D uncertain. This receptor was obtained from a woman aged 18-29 years in good health and CMV-seropositive. Sequenced material: PBMCs. This CDR3 reads CASLQTSSDYGYTF. CDR3 DNA: TGTGCCAGCCTTCAAACTTCGTCGGACTATGGCTACACCTTC.